These 22 T cell receptor beta chains came from one sample sequenced in a study of monozygotic twins with inflammatory bowel disease. TCRdb re-called the 5' RACE reads; every CDR3 protein appears as one record, without DNA. This sample contains about 350,000 distinct CDR3 sequences. Sequencing was carried out using blood. Receptors originate from a human donor with ulcerative colitis or Crohn's disease, or a healthy co-twin of an affected twin (not recorded which).

The V gene is TRBV2, the J gene TRBJ2-3; absent DNA, TCRdb's TRBD1 call cannot be checked. The CDR3 is 14 residues long. CDR1 and CDR2 (germline): SNHLY, FYNNEI. The chain's CDR3 is CASRGQISTDTQYF.

This sequence joins TRBV12-3 or TRBV12-4 and TRBJ2-7; checking the TCRdb D call of TRBD1 is not possible without DNA. This CDR3 region has 15 residues. The CDR3 spells CASSPSGTAAYEQYF.

This sequence joins TRBV5-1 and TRBJ1-5; TCRdb indicates TRBD1, and absent DNA this call remains unverified. The germline CDR1 and CDR2 sequences are SGHRS and YFSETQ. The CDR3 totals 14 residues. CDR3 sequence reads: CASSLGGINQPRHF.

This chain's CDR3 is CASSAWDFPIYEQYF. The chain carries TRBV6-4 and TRBJ2-7; TCRdb picks TRBD2, but there is no DNA to check that call. Germline V gives CDR1 MRHNA, CDR2 SNTAGT. The CDR3 covers 15 residues.

J is TRBJ1-1 and V is TRBV9; TCRdb returns TRBD1, unconfirmable since there is no DNA. From germline, CDR1 is SGDLS and CDR2 YYNGEE. The CDR3 length is 17 residues. This CDR3 reads CASSVESPQGGDTEAFF.

The chain has TRBV18 and TRBJ2-7; the TCRdb D gene call, TRBD1, has no DNA to confirm it. The CDR3 extends over 14 amino acids. Germline V gene data show CDR1 as KGHSH and CDR2 as LQKENI. Here the CDR3 reads CASSPPTGSNEQYF.

The V and J genes are TRBV20-1 and TRBJ2-4; TCRdb indicates TRBD1, and absent DNA this call remains unverified. Germline values: CDR1 DFQATT, CDR2 SNEGSKA (reference sequence). The CDR3 totals 14 residues. The CDR3 loop reads CSARRGLAKNIQYF.

The V call is TRBV7-9, the J call TRBJ1-4; TCRdb outputs TRBD1, but without DNA this stays unchecked. Germline values: CDR1 SEHNR, CDR2 FQNEAQ (reference sequence). This CDR3 contains 14 residues. This CDR3 reads CASSLAGGVEKLFF.

V is TRBV4-1 and J is TRBJ1-2; TCRdb's D call, TRBD1, is unchecked because there is no DNA. CDR3 length equals 13 residues. Looked up from germline, CDR1 is MGHRA and CDR2 is YSYEKL. CDR3 amino acids: CASSPGQTYGYTF.

The V and J genes are TRBV5-1 and TRBJ2-3; TCRdb gives TRBD1 as the D gene, but with no DNA this cannot be confirmed. This CDR3 has 16 residues. From germline, CDR1 is SGHRS and CDR2 YFSETQ. CDR3 amino acids: CASSSSGTGRSDTQYF.

V gene TRBV5-6 combines with J gene TRBJ1-2; there is no DNA to check the TCRdb D call of TRBD1. Germline lookup yields CDR1 SGHDT and CDR2 YYEEEE. CDR3 length: 15 residues. CDR3 sequence: CASSLAGQVGYGYTF.

The CDR3: CASSVRTANSPLHF. This chain uses TRBV9 with TRBJ1-6. The CDR3 length is 14 residues. Germline assignment: CDR1 SGDLS and CDR2 YYNGEE. The full variable domain, in which reference TRBV9 and TRBJ1-6 provide the parts outside the CDR3, is DSGVTQTPKHLITATGQRVTLRCSPRSGDLSVYWYQQSLDQGLQFLIQYYNGEERAKGNILERFSAQQFPDLHSELNLSSLELGDSALYFCASSVRTANSPLHFGNGTRLTVT.

This chain connects TRBV20-1 to TRBJ2-1; TCRdb selects TRBD2, and the lack of DNA leaves this call unchecked. The CDR3 is made up of 17 amino acids. In germline, CDR1 is DFQATT, CDR2 SNEGSKA (reference sequence). The CDR3 is CSARRGLAGQVKDEQFF.

V gene TRBV20-1 combines with J gene TRBJ2-5; with no DNA, the TCRdb D assignment of TRBD2 cannot be verified. CDR1 is DFQATT, CDR2 SNEGSKA, per germline (reference sequence). This CDR3 contains 14 residues. CDR3 sequence: CSARAWGQRETQYF.

The chain is built from TRBV29-1 and TRBJ1-2. The CDR3 is 11 residues long. Looked up from germline, CDR1 is SQVTM and CDR2 is ANQGSEA. The CDR3 here is CSVLGIDGYTF.

The chain is built from TRBV7-2 and TRBJ2-1; checking the TCRdb D call of TRBD2 is not possible without DNA. Germline assignment: CDR1 SGHTA and CDR2 FQGNSA. There are 14 residues in the CDR3. Here the CDR3 reads CASSWTSGYNEQFF.

The chain uses TRBV28 and TRBJ2-3. The CDR3 extends over 17 amino acids. In germline, CDR1 is MDHEN, CDR2 SYDVKM. CDR3 amino acids: CASSLRIVAGRTDTQYF.

The rearrangement joins TRBV10-3 to TRBJ2-3. Germline CDR1 ENHRY, CDR2 SYGVKD. The CDR3 has 16 residues. The CDR3 is CAIRRIGGTSTDTQYF.

The genes are TRBV4-1 and TRBJ2-1; no DNA is available, so the TRBD1 call from TCRdb remains unchecked. The germline CDR1 and CDR2 sequences are MGHRA and YSYEKL. The CDR3 has 15 residues. The chain's CDR3 is CASSQLGGTYNEQFF.

This sequence joins TRBV28 and TRBJ2-1. The CDR3 covers 12 residues. Germline CDR1 reads MDHEN; CDR2 reads SYDVKM. The CDR3 sequence is CASSLLGVGQFF. The variable domain in full, completed from reference TRBV28 and TRBJ2-1, reads DVKVTQSSRYLVKRTGEKVFLECVQDMDHENMFWYRQDPGLGLRLIYFSYDVKMKEKGDIPEGYSVSREKKERFSLILESASTNQTSMYLCASSLLGVGQFFGPGTRLTVL.

The chain joins TRBV30 to TRBJ2-1; TCRdb's assignment of TRBD1 cannot be checked, as there is no DNA. The germline gives CDR1 GTSNPN, CDR2 SVGIG (reference sequence). CDR3 length: 13 residues. CDR3 in amino acids: CAWISRGNNEQFF.

The chain joins TRBV30 to TRBJ2-7; TCRdb lists TRBD1, though no DNA is available to test this call. Germline V gene data show CDR1 as GTSNPN and CDR2 as SVGIG (reference sequence). This CDR3 has 14 amino acids. CDR3 region: CAWSVLDRQGEQYF.